Reported below is one T cell receptor (beta chain). The antigen is undetermined. Researchers prepared the TRB cDNA libraries using 5' RACE with UMI labels. TCRdb re-called the 5' RACE reads, yielding one record per CDR3 amino acid sequence without DNA. This table holds roughly 130,000 distinct CDR3 sequences. Germline values: CDR1 SEHNR, CDR2 FQNEAQ (reference sequence). The CDR3 is 16 amino acids. The data stem from a study of CXCR3-negative and CXCR3-positive naive CD8 T cells. Whole-study results and caveats: Hydrophobicity of TRB CDR3s was greater in CXCR3-positive naive cells than in CXCR3-negative naive cells.

This TCR was recovered from a human donor in good health. Some clones in this sample may be carry-over from other donors' samples. This chain joins TRBV7-9 and TRBJ2-1. The sample comprised naive CXCR3+ CD8+ T cells from blood. The subset was: CD45RO-CCR7+CD27+CD95- naive CD8+ T cells expressing CXCR3 (TNR3+). CDR3 protein: CASSLAGGATYNEQFF.